This entry describes one T cell receptor (beta chain). Its antigen is undetermined. After removal of 0 bases from V and 4 bases from J, the junction contained 7 bases not matched to a gene. The CDR3 runs to 16 residues. Germline CDR1 and CDR2: SGHTA and FQGNSA. Via MiXCR, TCRdb re-called the reads, giving one row per CDR3 protein. The sample records some 590,000 distinct CDR3 sequences, about 40% being singletons. This sample stems from a study of T cell repertoires in cytomegalovirus infection. Turning to the study itself: CMV infection together with matching HLA type was indicated by public TCR beta signatures. Study results and limitations: Clonotypes of TCR beta that were HLA-C-restricted and CMV-specific dominated the ex vivo response.

The chain employs TRBV7-2 and TRBJ2-5; 8 bases are shared with TRBD2. The sample here was cultured PBMCs, taken from culture after CMV antigen stimulation. The clonotype was recovered from a human donor in good health (CMV status not recorded). Some clones in this sample may be carry-over from other donors' samples. This CDR3 reads CASSLAPGGGAETQYF. The CDR3 bases are TGTGCCAGCAGCTTAGCCCCCGGGGGGGGTGCAGAGACCCAGTACTTC.